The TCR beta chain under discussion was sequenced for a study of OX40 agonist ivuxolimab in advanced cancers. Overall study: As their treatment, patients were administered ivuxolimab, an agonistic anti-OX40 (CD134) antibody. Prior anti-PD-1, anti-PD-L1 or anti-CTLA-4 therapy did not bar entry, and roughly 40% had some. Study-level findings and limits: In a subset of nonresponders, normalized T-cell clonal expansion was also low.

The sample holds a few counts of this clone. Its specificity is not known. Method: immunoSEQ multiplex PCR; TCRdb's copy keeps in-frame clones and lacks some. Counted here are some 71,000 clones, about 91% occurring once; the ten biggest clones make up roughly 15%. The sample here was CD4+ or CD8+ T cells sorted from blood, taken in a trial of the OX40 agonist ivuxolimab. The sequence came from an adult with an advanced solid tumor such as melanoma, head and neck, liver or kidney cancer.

The CDR3 sequence: CASNEEGEQFF. CDR3 DNA sequence: TGTGCCAGCAATGAAGAAGGGGAGCAGTTCTTC. The chain couples TRBV7-9 to TRBJ2-1; D ambiguous. The V end was cut by 7 bases, the J end by 10 bases, with 11 bases between. Germline values: CDR1 SEHNR, CDR2 FQNEAQ (reference sequence). CDR3 length: 11 amino acids.